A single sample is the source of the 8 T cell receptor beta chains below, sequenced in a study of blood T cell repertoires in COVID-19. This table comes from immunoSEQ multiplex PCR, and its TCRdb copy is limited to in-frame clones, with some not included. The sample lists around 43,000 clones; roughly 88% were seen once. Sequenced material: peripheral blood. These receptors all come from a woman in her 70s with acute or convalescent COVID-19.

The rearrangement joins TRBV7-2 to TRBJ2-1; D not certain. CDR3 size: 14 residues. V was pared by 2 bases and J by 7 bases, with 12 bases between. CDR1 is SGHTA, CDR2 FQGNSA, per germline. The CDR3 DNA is TGTGCCAGCAGCTTAATGAGCGCGGCGAATGAGCAGTTCTTC. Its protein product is CASSLMSAANEQFF.

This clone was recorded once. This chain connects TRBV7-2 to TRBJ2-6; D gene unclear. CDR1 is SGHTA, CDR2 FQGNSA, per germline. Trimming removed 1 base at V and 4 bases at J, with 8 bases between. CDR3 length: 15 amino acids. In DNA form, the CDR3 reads TGTGCCAGCAGCTTAGGCGTAGCCGGGGCCAACGTCCTGACTTTC. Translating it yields CASSLGVAGANVLTF.

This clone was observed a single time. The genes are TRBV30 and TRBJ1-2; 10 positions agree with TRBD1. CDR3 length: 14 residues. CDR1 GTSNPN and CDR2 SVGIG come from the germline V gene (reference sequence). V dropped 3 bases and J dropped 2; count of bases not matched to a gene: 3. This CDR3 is CAWSPGQGNYGYTF. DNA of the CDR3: TGTGCCTGGAGCCCGGGACAGGGGAACTATGGCTACACCTTC.

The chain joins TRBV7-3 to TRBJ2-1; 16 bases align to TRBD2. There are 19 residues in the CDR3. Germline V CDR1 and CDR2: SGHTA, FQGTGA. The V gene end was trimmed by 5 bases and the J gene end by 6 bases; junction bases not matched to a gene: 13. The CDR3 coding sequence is TGTGCCAGCAGCCCGGGACTAGCGGGAGGGCCATCAATTTCCAATGAGCAGTTCTTC. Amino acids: CASSPGLAGGPSISNEQFF.

DNA of the CDR3: TGTGCCAGCAGTGACGGGGGGCGCGTGACTGAAGCTTTCTTT. This sequence encodes CASSDGGRVTEAFF. The chain employs TRBV2 and TRBJ1-1, with D perhaps matching TRBD1 (6 bases). The CDR3 sequence is 14 residues long. The germline gives CDR1 SNHLY, CDR2 FYNNEI. V dropped 3 bases and J dropped 5 bases, with 13 bases sitting between them.

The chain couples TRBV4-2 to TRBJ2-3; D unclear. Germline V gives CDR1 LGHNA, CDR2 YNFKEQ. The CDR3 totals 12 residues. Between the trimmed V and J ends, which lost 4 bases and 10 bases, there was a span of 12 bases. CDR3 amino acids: CASSPTGLAQYF. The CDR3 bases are TGTGCCAGCAGCCCCACGGGTTTGGCGCAGTATTTT.

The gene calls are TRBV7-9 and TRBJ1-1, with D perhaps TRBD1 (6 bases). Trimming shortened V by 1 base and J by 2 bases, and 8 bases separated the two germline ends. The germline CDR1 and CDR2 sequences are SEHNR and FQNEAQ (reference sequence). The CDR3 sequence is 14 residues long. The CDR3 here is CASSLEDSNTEAFF. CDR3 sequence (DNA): TGTGCCAGCAGCTTAGAGGACAGTAACACTGAAGCTTTCTTT.

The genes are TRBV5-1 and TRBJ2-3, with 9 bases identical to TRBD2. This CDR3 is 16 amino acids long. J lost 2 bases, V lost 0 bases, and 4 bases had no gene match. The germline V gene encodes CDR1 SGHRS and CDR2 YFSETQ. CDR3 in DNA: TGCGCCAGCAGCTTGGTTAGCGGGGGAAACACAGATACGCAGTATTTT. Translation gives CASSLVSGGNTDTQYF.